Listed here are 28 T cell receptor beta chains from one sample, sequenced in a study of metastatic and nonmetastatic thyroid tumors. Using MiXCR, TCRdb reanalyzed the PCR reads. In the table there are just over 20,000 clones, 15% to 18% of which are singletons. Every patient was untreated before thyroid surgery. The sample consisted of blood. The receptor source for this set is a female donor with papillary thyroid cancer or a benign thyroid nodule (not recorded which). Some clones in this sample may be carry-over from other donors' samples.

This clone has ten or more counts. The J gene is TRBJ1-6, the V gene TRBV5-5, with D unclear. Trimming removed 0 bases at V and 9 bases at J, with 13 bases between. Germline V gives CDR1 SGHKS, CDR2 YYEKEE (reference sequence). This CDR3 has 15 amino acids. CDR3 loop: CASSLDGLISSPLHF. The CDR3 coding sequence is TGTGCCAGCAGCTTGGATGGTTTAATCAGTTCACCCCTCCACTTT.

The chain joins TRBV15 to TRBJ2-1, with D possibly TRBD2 on 5 matching bases. Germline loops: CDR1 LNHNV, CDR2 YYDKDF (reference sequence). CDR3 length: 17 residues. Trimming removed 3 bases at V and 5 bases at J, with 20 bases between. The CDR3 spells CATSSLPPSTLDNEQFF. CDR3 sequence (DNA): TGTGCCACCAGCAGCCTCCCGCCAAGCACACTAGACAATGAGCAGTTCTTC.

This clone was detected many times. A read error may explain this, as a much larger clone is one base away. Other DNA sequences in the sample encode the same CDR3. The rearrangement uses TRBV5-6 and TRBJ1-6; 7 bases map to TRBD1. V lost 4 bases and J lost 9; bases outside the gene matches: 1. The CDR3 contains 12 residues. CDR1 and CDR2 (germline): SGHDT, YYEEEE. The CDR3 bases are TGTGCCAGCAGCCAGGGGGGTTCACCCCTCCACTTT. Encoded protein: CASSQGGSPLHF.

This clone was found many times. The J gene is TRBJ2-1, the V gene TRBV12-3 or TRBV12-4; 9 nucleotides line up with TRBD1. The CDR3 spans 15 residues. Trimming cost V 6 bases and J 3 bases; bases outside gene matches: 6. CDR3 sequence: CASSKGTGSYNEQFF. The CDR3, as DNA: TGTGCCAGCAGCAAAGGGACAGGGAGCTACAATGAGCAGTTCTTC.

This clone came up a few times. The conserved final phenylalanine or tryptophan is absent from the CDR3, which likely points to a read error. The V gene is TRBV28, the J gene TRBJ1-3, with D possibly being TRBD1 (6 bases). This CDR3 is built from 15 residues. CDR1 is MDHEN, CDR2 SYDVKM, per germline. The CDR3 sequence: CSSSQQGSYGNTIYS. CDR3 nucleotides: TGTTCCAGCAGTCAACAGGGCTCTTACGGAAACACCATATATTCT.

This clone was recorded at least ten times. This sequence joins TRBV25-1 and TRBJ2-7; 8 bases are a match to TRBD1. V shed 7 bases, J shed 2 bases, and the junction held 7 bases outside the gene matches. The CDR3 is made up of 14 amino acids. Germline CDR1 and CDR2: MGHDK and SYGVNS. CDR3 residues: CASTLTGDPYEQYF. In DNA form, the CDR3 reads TGTGCCAGCACCCTGACAGGGGACCCCTACGAGCAGTACTTC.

The chain carries TRBV20-1 and TRBJ1-5, with unresolved D. V gave up 3 bases and J gave up 2 bases, with 5 bases separating them. Germline V gene lookup returns CDR1 DFQATT and CDR2 SNEGSKA (reference sequence). The CDR3 spans 12 residues. The CDR3 DNA reads TGCAGTGCTAGGCCCGGCAATCAGCCCCAGCATTTT. Translation: CSARPGNQPQHF.

By proportion, this clone is medium-sized. The CDR3 sequence: CASRNNSPLHF. As DNA, the CDR3 is TGTGCCAGCAGGAATAATTCACCCCTCCACTTT. V and J are TRBV6-1 and TRBJ1-6; D uncertain. The germline V gene has CDR1 MNHNS and CDR2 SASEGT. Trimming cost V 6 bases and J 5 bases, with 2 bases left between them. The CDR3 is made up of 11 amino acids.

This clone appeared many times. Being one base from a much bigger clone, this may be a read error. The V call is TRBV12-3 or TRBV12-4, the J call TRBJ2-6; D perhaps matches TRBD1 (5 bases). This CDR3 comprises 13 residues. Written as DNA, the CDR3 is TGTACCATGCAGGGAACTGGGGCCAACGTCCTGACTTTC. It specifies CTMQGTGANVLTF.

This clone was counted many times. The chain joins TRBV7-9 to TRBJ2-4, with 7 bases that match TRBD1. Germline assignment: CDR1 SEHNR and CDR2 FQNEAQ (reference sequence). CDR3 length: 15 residues. Trimming removed 1 base from V and 4 bases from J; junction bases left unmatched: 4. CDR3 amino acids: CASSLGGTEKNIQYF. In DNA, the CDR3 is TGTGCCAGCAGCTTAGGAGGGACAGAAAAAAACATTCAGTACTTC.

This clone came up many times. The chain carries TRBV7-3 and TRBJ1-1; D is unresolved. Trimming left V 0 bases short and J 3 bases short, with 8 bases between. Germline V gives CDR1 SGHTA, CDR2 FQGTGA. This CDR3 is built from 14 residues. CDR3 sequence: CASSLTAGDTEAFF. The CDR3 coding sequence is TGTGCCAGCAGCTTAACAGCTGGGGACACTGAAGCTTTCTTT.

This chain connects TRBV25-1 to TRBJ1-6; D unclear. The ends were cut back, 1 base at V and 14 bases at J, with 6 bases in the middle. In germline, CDR1 is MGHDK, CDR2 SYGVNS. The length of the CDR3 is 11 residues. CDR3 bases: TGTGCCAGCAGTGAATCACGCTCCCTCCACTTT. Translated: CASSESRSLHF.

This clone appeared a few times. Mismatch with germline at one junction end may stem from a read error. The V and J genes are TRBV6-2 or TRBV6-3 and TRBJ1-2, with D unclear. Germline V gives CDR1 MNHEY, CDR2 SVGEGT. The CDR3 is 11 amino acids. In DNA, the CDR3 is TGTGCCAGCAGATCGACGGTGGGCTATACCTTC. Translation: CASRSTVGYTF.

This clone is medium-sized by share. The chain recombines TRBV28 with TRBJ1-1; D gene ambiguous. V was shortened by 2 bases and J by 5 bases, with 12 bases between the two germline ends. The CDR3 totals 14 residues. Germline lookup yields CDR1 MDHEN and CDR2 SYDVKM. CDR3 in DNA: TGTGCCAGCAGTTTAGGTGGGTTACTGACTGAAGCTTTCTTT. Translating gives CASSLGGLLTEAFF. Full variable domain (remainder filled in from reference TRBV28 and TRBJ1-1): DVKVTQSSRYLVKRTGEKVFLECVQDMDHENMFWYRQDPGLGLRLIYFSYDVKMKEKGDIPEGYSVSREKKERFSLILESASTNQTSMYLCASSLGGLLTEAFFGQGTRLTVV.

The sample holds many counts of this clone. Other DNA sequences in the sample encode the same CDR3. The chain carries TRBV10-3 and TRBJ1-1; D might be TRBD1 (6 bases). Per the germline V gene, CDR1 is ENHRY and CDR2 is SYGVKD. Trimming stripped 4 bases from V and 3 bases from J, with 12 bases between. The CDR3 contains 14 residues. The CDR3 DNA follows: TGTGCCATCAGTGCAGACAGGCGGCACACTGAAGCTTTCTTT. This codes for CAISADRRHTEAFF.

In this sample, this clone turned up many times. The chain couples TRBV15 to TRBJ1-4; 7 bases line up with TRBD1. The junction had 9 bases not matched to a gene; V was cut back by 1 base and J by 7 bases. Germline V gene lookup returns CDR1 LNHNV and CDR2 YYDKDF (reference sequence). This CDR3 comprises 16 residues. CDR3 protein: CATSRGGRQGGEKLFF. The CDR3 DNA follows: TGTGCCACCAGCAGAGGGGGTCGGCAGGGGGGTGAAAAACTGTTTTTT.

This clone was counted ten times or more. The chain recombines TRBV7-3 with TRBJ2-6; no clear D gene. V lost 5 bases and J 1 base, leaving 3 bases between the germline ends. The CDR3 is made up of 13 amino acids. CDR1 is SGHTA, CDR2 FQGTGA, per germline. The CDR3 sequence is CASSHSGANVLTF. DNA for the CDR3: TGTGCCAGCAGCCATTCTGGGGCCAACGTCCTGACTTTC.

This clone was picked up many times. V gene TRBV10-1 combines with J gene TRBJ2-3; maybe TRBD2 (5 bases). V was trimmed by 3 bases and J by 0 bases, leaving 10 bases between them. The germline V gene encodes CDR1 WNHNN and CDR2 SYGVQD (reference sequence). The CDR3 is made up of 15 amino acids. The CDR3 DNA follows: TGCGCCAGCAGTGAAGGAGGAGGAAGCACAGATACGCAGTATTTT. Amino acid sequence: CASSEGGGSTDTQYF.

Many counts were recorded for this clone. The chain is built from TRBV10-3 and TRBJ2-1; 10 positions agree with TRBD1. The germline gives CDR1 ENHRY, CDR2 SYGVKD. Losses at the gene ends were 9 bases for V and 8 bases for J; bases not matched to a gene: 7. The CDR3 consists of 13 residues. CDR3: CAISGQGLDEQFF. CDR3 coding DNA: TGTGCCATATCGGGACAGGGGCTTGATGAGCAGTTCTTC.

Ten or more counts support this clone. The V gene is TRBV3-1, the J gene TRBJ1-4, with TRBD1 identical over 9 bases. In germline, CDR1 is LGHDT, CDR2 YNNKEL (reference sequence). There are 14 residues in the CDR3. Unmatched junction bases numbered 6, after V lost 6 bases and J lost 7 bases. As DNA, the CDR3 is TGTGCCAGCAGGCAACAGGGGGCATCTGAAAAACTGTTTTTT. This translates into CASRQQGASEKLFF.

This sequence joins TRBV20-1 and TRBJ2-3, with 9 positions matching TRBD2. Germline V gene sequence: CDR1 DFQATT, CDR2 SNEGSKA (reference sequence). Trimming took 7 bases from V and 6 from J; bases not matched to a gene: 5. The CDR3 runs 12 residues. DNA for the CDR3: TGCAGTGTTAGCGGGAGAGGGGATACGCAGTATTTT. Translating gives CSVSGRGDTQYF.

By its share, this clone is medium-sized (0.01 to 0.1%). The V and J genes are TRBV28 and TRBJ1-2, with D unresolved. The V and J ends lost 2 bases and 3 bases respectively, with 16 bases between them. Germline V gene data show CDR1 as MDHEN and CDR2 as SYDVKM. The CDR3 contains 16 residues. DNA of the CDR3: TGTGCCAGCAGTTTAACCGGACCCCGTGGGCACTATGGCTACACCTTC. Translated: CASSLTGPRGHYGYTF.

This clone was picked up many times. DNA of the CDR3: TGTGCCTGGAGTGTACCCGGAACAGGGAGCTACGAGCAGTACTTC. Translation gives CAWSVPGTGSYEQYF. The V and J genes are TRBV30 and TRBJ2-7, with TRBD1 as a possible D gene (6 bases). This CDR3 has 15 residues. V was cut by 0 bases and J by 3 bases, with 15 bases left in between. CDR1 is GTSNPN, CDR2 SVGIG, per germline (reference sequence).

This clone was observed many times. V usage is TRBV11-2 and J usage is TRBJ1-3, with D unclear. The germline V gene encodes CDR1 SGHAT and CDR2 FQNNGV. This CDR3 has 16 amino acids. Trimming stripped 5 bases from V and 0 bases from J, with 14 bases between. This CDR3 reads CASSSRDRGSGNTIYF. For the CDR3, the DNA is TGTGCCAGCAGCAGTCGAGATCGTGGCTCTGGAAACACCATATATTTT.

The chain uses TRBV18 and TRBJ1-5, with D unresolved. Germline V gene lookup returns CDR1 KGHSH and CDR2 LQKENI. The V end lost 9 bases, the J end lost 2 bases, and 14 bases lay between the germline ends. The CDR3 spans 14 residues. The CDR3 protein is CASSSGEGNQPQHF. The CDR3 coding sequence is TGTGCCAGTTCATCCGGGGAGGGCAATCAGCCCCAGCATTTT.

Remarks on this clone: A much larger clone differs by one base, so this may be a read error. This sequence joins TRBV4-3 and TRBJ2-1; tentative D call: TRBD2 (5 bases). The length of the CDR3 is 14 residues. Trimming removed 1 base from V and 12 bases from J, with 16 bases in between. The germline gives CDR1 LGHNA, CDR2 YSLEER. The DNA for the CDR3 is TGCGCCAGCAGCCAAGGGGAGCAGAGCGTTCCGCAGTTCTTC. Translation: CASSQGEQSVPQFF.

This clone was detected many times. This rearrangement joins TRBV2 to TRBJ1-5; the D is unclear. Per the germline V gene, CDR1 is SNHLY and CDR2 is FYNNEI. Trimming removed 6 bases at V and 2 bases at J, with 8 bases between. The CDR3 consists of 13 residues. This CDR3 reads CASRRAGNQPQHF. The CDR3 DNA is TGTGCCAGCAGGAGGGCGGGCAATCAGCCCCAGCATTTT.

In its sample, this clone was seen many times. The chain couples TRBV12-3 or TRBV12-4 to TRBJ2-5; tentative D call: TRBD1 (6 bases). The CDR3 consists of 13 residues. V was trimmed by 7 bases and J by 3 bases, leaving 12 bases between them. CDR3 sequence reads: CASTRTEKETQYF. The CDR3 nucleotides read TGTGCCAGCACCAGGACAGAGAAAGAGACCCAGTACTTC.